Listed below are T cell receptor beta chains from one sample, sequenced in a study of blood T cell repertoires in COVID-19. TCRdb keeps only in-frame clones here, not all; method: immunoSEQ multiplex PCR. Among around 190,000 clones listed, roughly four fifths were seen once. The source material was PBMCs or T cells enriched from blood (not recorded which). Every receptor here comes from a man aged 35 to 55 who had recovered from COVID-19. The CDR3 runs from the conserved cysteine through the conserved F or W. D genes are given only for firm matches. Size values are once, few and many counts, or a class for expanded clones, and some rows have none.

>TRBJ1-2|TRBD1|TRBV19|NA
CASNRQGEERSGYTF
TGTGCCAGTAACAGGCAGGGGGAGGAAAGAAGTGGCTACACCTTC
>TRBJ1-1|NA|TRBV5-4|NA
CASTPGGGLSTEAFF
TGTGCCAGCACCCCGGGGGGGGGCCTTAGTACTGAAGCTTTCTTT
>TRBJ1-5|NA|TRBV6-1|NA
CASSDVGDSNQPQHF
TGTGCCAGCAGTGATGTAGGGGATAGCAATCAGCCCCAGCATTTT
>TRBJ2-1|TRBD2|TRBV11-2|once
CASSLIAARETFF
TGTGCCAGCAGCTTAATCGCCGCGCGGGAGACGTTCTTC
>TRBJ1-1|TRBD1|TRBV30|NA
CAWKGQGAAEAFF
TGTGCCTGGAAGGGACAGGGGGCAGCTGAAGCTTTCTTT
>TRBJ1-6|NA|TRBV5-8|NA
CASSLGPSRSNSPLHF
TGTGCCAGCAGCTTGGGGCCCTCCCGGAGTAATTCACCCCTCCACTTT
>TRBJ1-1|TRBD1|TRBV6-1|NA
CASRERGGETVNTEAFF
TGTGCCAGCAGGGAAAGAGGGGGCGAGACCGTGAACACTGAAGCTTTCTTT
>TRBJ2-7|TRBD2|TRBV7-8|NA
CASSLILAGLSYEQYF
TGTGCCAGCAGCTTAATCCTAGCGGGACTATCCTACGAGCAGTACTTC
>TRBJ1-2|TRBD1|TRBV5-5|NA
CASRTGDSRDRKNYGYTF
TGTGCCAGCCGGACTGGTGACTCCCGGGACAGAAAAAACTATGGCTACACCTTC
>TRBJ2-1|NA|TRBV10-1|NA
CASSPSSAGGEQFF
TGCGCCAGCAGTCCGTCGAGTGCCGGCGGTGAGCAGTTCTTC
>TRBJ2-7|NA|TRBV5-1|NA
CASSFESGLTYEQYF
TGCGCCAGCAGCTTTGAATCAGGTCTAACCTACGAGCAGTACTTC
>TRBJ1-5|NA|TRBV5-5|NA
CASSTSGGPQHF
TGTGCCAGCAGTACCTCGGGAGGGCCCCAGCATTTT
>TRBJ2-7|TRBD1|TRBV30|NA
CAWKRQGSDEQYF
TGTGCCTGGAAACGACAGGGGAGCGACGAGCAGTACTTC
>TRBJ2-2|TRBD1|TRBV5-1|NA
CASLKGTGESGELFF
TGCGCCAGCCTTAAGGGGACAGGGGAGTCCGGGGAGCTGTTTTTT
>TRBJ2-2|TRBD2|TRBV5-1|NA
CASKITSVSNTGELFF
TGCGCCAGCAAGATTACTAGCGTCTCGAACACCGGGGAGCTGTTTTTT
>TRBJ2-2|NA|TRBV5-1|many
CASSLGFYPTGELFF
TGCGCCAGCAGCTTGGGTTTCTACCCAACCGGGGAGCTGTTTTTT
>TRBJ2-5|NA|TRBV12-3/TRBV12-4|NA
CASSSLAEETQYF
TGTGCCAGCAGTTCGCTGGCGGAAGAGACCCAGTACTTC
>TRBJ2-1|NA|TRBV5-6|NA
CATSRGVSSYNEQFF
TGTGCCACCTCCAGGGGAGTCAGCTCCTACAATGAGCAGTTCTTC
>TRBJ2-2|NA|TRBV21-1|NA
CASSKKLGELFF
TGTGCCAGCAGCAAAAAACTCGGGGAGCTGTTTTTT
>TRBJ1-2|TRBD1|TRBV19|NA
CASSTRQGVNYGYTF
TGTGCCAGTAGTACTCGACAGGGGGTCAACTATGGCTACACCTTC
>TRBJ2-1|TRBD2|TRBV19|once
CASHPGLAGGDSYNEQFF
TGTGCCAGTCATCCGGGACTAGCGGGGGGGGACTCCTACAATGAGCAGTTCTTC
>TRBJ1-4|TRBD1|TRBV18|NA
CASSSLDPGQENEKLFF
TGTGCCAGCTCATCGTTAGACCCGGGACAGGAGAATGAAAAACTGTTTTTT
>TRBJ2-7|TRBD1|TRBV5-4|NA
CASSPGQGADEQYF
TGTGCCAGCAGCCCCGGACAGGGGGCGGACGAGCAGTACTTC
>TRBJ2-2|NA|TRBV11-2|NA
CASSLGGASNTGELFF
TGTGCCAGCAGCTTAGGCGGGGCCTCGAACACCGGGGAGCTGTTTTTT
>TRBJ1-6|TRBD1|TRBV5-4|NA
CASSSKDRGVWGTLHF
TGTGCCAGCAGCTCTAAGGACAGGGGAGTCTGGGGCACCCTCCACTTT
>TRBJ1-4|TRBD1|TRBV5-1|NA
CASSLVGQGATNEKLFF
TGCGCCAGCAGCTTGGTTGGACAGGGCGCAACTAATGAAAAACTGTTTTTT
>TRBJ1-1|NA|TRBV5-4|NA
CASSAPNRDNTEAFF
TGTGCCAGCAGCGCCCCCAACAGGGACAACACTGAAGCTTTCTTT